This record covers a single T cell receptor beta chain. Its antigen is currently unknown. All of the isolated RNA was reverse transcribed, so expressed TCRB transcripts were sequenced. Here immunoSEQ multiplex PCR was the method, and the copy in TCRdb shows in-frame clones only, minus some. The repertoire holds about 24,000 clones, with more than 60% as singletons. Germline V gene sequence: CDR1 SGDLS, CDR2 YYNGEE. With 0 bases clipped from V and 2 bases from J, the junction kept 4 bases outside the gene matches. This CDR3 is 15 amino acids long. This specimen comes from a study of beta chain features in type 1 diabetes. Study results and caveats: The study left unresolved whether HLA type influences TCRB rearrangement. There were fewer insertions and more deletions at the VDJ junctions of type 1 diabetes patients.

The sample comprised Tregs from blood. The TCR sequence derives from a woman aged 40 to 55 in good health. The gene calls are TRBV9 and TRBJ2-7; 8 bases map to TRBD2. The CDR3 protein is CASSVGAGGAYEQYF. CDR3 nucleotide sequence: TGTGCCAGCAGCGTAGGGGCGGGGGGAGCCTACGAGCAGTACTTC.